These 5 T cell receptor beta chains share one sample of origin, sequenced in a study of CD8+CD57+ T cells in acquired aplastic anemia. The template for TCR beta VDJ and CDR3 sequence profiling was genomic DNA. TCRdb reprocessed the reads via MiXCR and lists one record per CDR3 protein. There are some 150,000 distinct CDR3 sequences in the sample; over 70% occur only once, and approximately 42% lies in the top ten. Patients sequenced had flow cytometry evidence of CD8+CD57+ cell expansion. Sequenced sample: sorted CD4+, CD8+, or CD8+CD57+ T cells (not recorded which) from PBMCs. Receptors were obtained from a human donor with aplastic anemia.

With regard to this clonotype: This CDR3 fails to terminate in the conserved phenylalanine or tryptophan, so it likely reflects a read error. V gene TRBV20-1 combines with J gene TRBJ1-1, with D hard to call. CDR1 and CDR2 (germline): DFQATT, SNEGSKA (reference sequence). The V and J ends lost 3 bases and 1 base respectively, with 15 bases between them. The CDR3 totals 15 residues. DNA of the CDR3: TGCAGTGCTAGCCCTCTAGACCTTTCGAACACTGAAGCTTTCTCT. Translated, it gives CSASPLDLSNTEAFS.

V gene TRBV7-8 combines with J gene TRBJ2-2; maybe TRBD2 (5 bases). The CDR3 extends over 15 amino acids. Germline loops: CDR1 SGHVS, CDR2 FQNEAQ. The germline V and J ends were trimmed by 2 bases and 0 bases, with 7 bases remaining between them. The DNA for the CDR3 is TGTGCCAGCAGCTTATACGGGGCGAACACCGGGGAGCTGTTTTTT. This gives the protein CASSLYGANTGELFF.

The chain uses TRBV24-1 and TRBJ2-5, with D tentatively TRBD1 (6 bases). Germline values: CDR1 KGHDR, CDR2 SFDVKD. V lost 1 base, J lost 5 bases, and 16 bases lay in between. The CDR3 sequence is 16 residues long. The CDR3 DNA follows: TGTGCCACCAGTGATTTTACAGGGCCCGACGGGGAGACCCAGTACTTC. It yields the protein CATSDFTGPDGETQYF.

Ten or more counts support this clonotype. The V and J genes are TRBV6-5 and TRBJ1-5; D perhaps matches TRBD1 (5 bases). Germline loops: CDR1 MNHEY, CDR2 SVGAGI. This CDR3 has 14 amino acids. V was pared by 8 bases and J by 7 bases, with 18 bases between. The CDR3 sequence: CASAGLGEKQPQHF. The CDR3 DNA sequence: TGTGCCAGCGCGGGACTCGGCGAGAAACAGCCCCAGCATTTT.

The CDR3 region has the DNA TGTGCCAGCAGTGGGATAGGGGAGTCTGCAGATACGCAGTATTTT. It is translated as CASSGIGESADTQYF. The chain combines TRBV6-1 with TRBJ2-3, with D possibly being TRBD1 or TRBD2 (5 bases each). The germline V gene encodes CDR1 MNHNS and CDR2 SASEGT. The V end was cut by 4 bases, the J end by 4 bases, with 15 bases between. This CDR3 is 15 amino acids long.